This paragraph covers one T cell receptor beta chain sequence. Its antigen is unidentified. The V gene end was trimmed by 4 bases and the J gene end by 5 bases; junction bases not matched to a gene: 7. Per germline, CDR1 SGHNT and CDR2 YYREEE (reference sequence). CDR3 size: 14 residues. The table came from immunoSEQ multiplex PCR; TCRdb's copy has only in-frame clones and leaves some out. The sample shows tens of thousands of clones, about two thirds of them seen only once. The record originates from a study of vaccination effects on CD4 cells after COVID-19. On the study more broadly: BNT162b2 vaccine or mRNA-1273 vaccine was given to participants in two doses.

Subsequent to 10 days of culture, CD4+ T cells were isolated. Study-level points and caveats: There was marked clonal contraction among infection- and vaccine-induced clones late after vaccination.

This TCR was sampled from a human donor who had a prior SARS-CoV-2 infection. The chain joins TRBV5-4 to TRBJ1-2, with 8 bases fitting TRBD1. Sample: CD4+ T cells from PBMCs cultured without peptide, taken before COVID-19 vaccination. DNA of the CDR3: TGTGCCAGCAGCACAGGACAGGGAACATATGGCTACACCTTC. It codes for CASSTGQGTYGYTF.